One and the same sample provided the 4 T cell receptor beta chains below, sequenced in a study of blood T cell repertoires in COVID-19. The method was immunoSEQ multiplex PCR; TCRdb's version includes in-frame clones alone and lacks a portion of them. The table includes around 280,000 clones, approximately 80% detected once. The sequencing sample was made of peripheral blood. All receptors derive from a woman between 50 and 59 years old with active or convalescent COVID-19.

The chain couples TRBV6-1 to TRBJ1-1; 10 bases map to TRBD1. In germline, CDR1 is MNHNS, CDR2 SASEGT. With 2 bases clipped from V and 7 bases from J, the junction kept 7 bases outside the gene matches. The CDR3 length is 15 residues. The CDR3: CASSELTGGANEAFF. The CDR3 region has the DNA TGTGCCAGCAGTGAACTGACAGGGGGCGCGAATGAAGCTTTCTTT.

The chain links TRBV2 to TRBJ1-1; D remains ambiguous. The CDR3 extends over 15 amino acids. V shed 7 bases and J shed 0 bases, with 15 bases lying between them. CDR1 and CDR2 (germline): SNHLY, FYNNEI. This chain's CDR3 is CASMPEYTMNTEAFF. The DNA for the CDR3 is TGTGCCAGCATGCCCGAATACACAATGAACACTGAAGCTTTCTTT.

The CDR3 sequence: CASRSGHNEQFF. The CDR3 DNA sequence: TGTGCCAGCAGAAGCGGGCACAATGAGCAGTTCTTC. This chain links TRBV6-5 with TRBJ2-1, with a tentative D call TRBD2 (6 bases). The germline V gene has CDR1 MNHEY and CDR2 SVGAGI. This CDR3 is 12 amino acids long. Trimming took off 6 bases at V and 5 bases at J, with 8 bases between the two ends.

This clone has a handful of counts. The genes are TRBV2 and TRBJ1-1; the D is unclear. V was cut by 3 bases and J by 0 bases, with 11 bases left in between. The CDR3 runs 15 residues. The V gene's germline CDR1 is SNHLY and CDR2 FYNNEI. In DNA, the CDR3 is TGTGCCAGCAGTGATTTTACTGCGGTGAACACTGAAGCTTTCTTT. Protein sequence: CASSDFTAVNTEAFF. The complete variable domain, with remaining parts taken from reference TRBV2 and TRBJ1-1, reads EPEVTQTPSHQVTQMGQEVILRCVPISNHLYFYWYRQILGQKVEFLVSFYNNEISEKSEIFDDQFSVERPDGSNFTLKIRSTKLEDSAMYFCASSDFTAVNTEAFFGQGTRLTVV.